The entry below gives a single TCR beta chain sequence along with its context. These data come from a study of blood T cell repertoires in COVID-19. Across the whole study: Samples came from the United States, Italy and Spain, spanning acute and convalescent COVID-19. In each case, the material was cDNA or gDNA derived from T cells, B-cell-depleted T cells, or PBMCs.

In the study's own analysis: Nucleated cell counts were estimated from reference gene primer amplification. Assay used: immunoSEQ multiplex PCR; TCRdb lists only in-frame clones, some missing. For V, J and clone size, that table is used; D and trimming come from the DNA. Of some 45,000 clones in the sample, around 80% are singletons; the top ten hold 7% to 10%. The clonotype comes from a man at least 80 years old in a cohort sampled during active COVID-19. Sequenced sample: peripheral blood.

The CDR3 loop reads CASGEGGVNQPQHF. In nucleotides, the CDR3 is TGCGCCAGCGGGGAGGGCGGTGTCAATCAGCCCCAGCATTTT. V and J are TRBV5-1 and TRBJ1-5, with D unclear. The CDR3 is made up of 14 amino acids. Trimming took 7 bases from V and 3 from J, leaving 14 bases between them. Germline V gene data show CDR1 as SGHRS and CDR2 as YFSETQ.